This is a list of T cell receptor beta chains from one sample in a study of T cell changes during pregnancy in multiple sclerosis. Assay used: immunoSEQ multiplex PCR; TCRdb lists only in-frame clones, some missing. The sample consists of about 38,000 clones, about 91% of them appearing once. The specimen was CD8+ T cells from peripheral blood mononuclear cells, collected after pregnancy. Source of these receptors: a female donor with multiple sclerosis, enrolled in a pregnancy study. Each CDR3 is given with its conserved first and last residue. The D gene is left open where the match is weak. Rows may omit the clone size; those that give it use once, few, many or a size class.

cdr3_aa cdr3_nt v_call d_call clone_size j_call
CASSLGLAVSHNEQFF TGTGCCAGCAGCTTGGGACTAGCGGTTTCCCACAATGAGCAGTTCTTC TRBV11-1 TRBD2 few TRBJ2-1
CASSEVGGTYNEQFF TGTGCCAGCAGTGAAGTCGGCGGGACCTACAATGAGCAGTTCTTC TRBV2 - - TRBJ2-1
CASMFGPGGTDTQYF TGTGCCAGCATGTTCGGCCCCGGAGGTACAGATACGCAGTATTTT TRBV16 - - TRBJ2-3
CASSPGTPNYEQYF TGTGCCAGCAGCCCCGGGACTCCTAACTACGAGCAGTACTTC TRBV5-4 - - TRBJ2-7
CASSAKGDEKLFF TGTGCCAGCAGCGCAAAAGGGGATGAAAAACTGTTTTTT TRBV7-9 - - TRBJ1-4
CASSYYLLDTEAFF TGTGCCAGCAGCTACTACCTCCTCGACACTGAAGCTTTCTTT TRBV7-9 - - TRBJ1-1
CATSRQLRNTGELFF TGTGCCACCAGCAGACAACTCCGGAACACCGGGGAGCTGTTTTTT TRBV15 - - TRBJ2-2
CASSELAGGLEQFF TGTGCCAGCAGCGAACTAGCGGGAGGCCTTGAGCAGTTCTTC TRBV6-5 TRBD2 - TRBJ2-1
CASSLRAGAVRDGYTF TGTGCCAGCAGCCTTCGCGCAGGGGCGGTCAGGGATGGCTACACCTTC TRBV5-6 - - TRBJ1-2
CASSFSGENEQFF TGTGCCAGCAGCTTTAGCGGTGAGAATGAGCAGTTCTTC TRBV7-3 - - TRBJ2-1
CASSYRGGGSYGYTF TGTGCCAGCAGTTACCGGGGTGGAGGCAGCTATGGCTACACCTTC TRBV6-5 - once TRBJ1-2
CASSQDKMRGRDEQYF TGTGCCAGCAGCCAAGATAAAATGAGGGGGCGAGACGAGCAGTACTTC TRBV4-2 TRBD1 - TRBJ2-7
CASSLGRLLNTEAFF TGTGCCAGCAGCTTGGGGCGACTTCTGAACACTGAAGCTTTCTTT TRBV5-8 - - TRBJ1-1
CASSLVTAQGEKLFF TGCGCCAGCAGCTTGGTGACCGCACAGGGGGAAAAACTGTTTTTT TRBV5-1 TRBD1 - TRBJ1-4
CASSLNYGRGYQETQYF TGTGCCAGCAGCTTGAACTACGGGAGGGGGTACCAAGAGACCCAGTACTTC TRBV5-4 TRBD2 once TRBJ2-5
CASSRVRQENQPQHF TGTGCCAGTAGTAGGGTGAGACAGGAAAATCAGCCCCAGCATTTT TRBV19 - - TRBJ1-5
CASSYEQGSSYEQYF TGTGCCAGCAGCTATGAACAGGGGTCCAGCTACGAGCAGTACTTC TRBV5-4 TRBD1 - TRBJ2-7
CASSQDTGTGLWVDYGYTF TGTGCCAGCAGCCAAGATACTGGGACAGGGTTGTGGGTCGACTATGGCTACACCTTC TRBV4-2 TRBD1 once TRBJ1-2
CASTSGLKQDEQYF TGTGCCAGCACCTCTGGACTGAAGCAGGACGAGCAGTACTTC TRBV2 - once TRBJ2-7
CASSLARGETQYF TGTGCCAGCAGTTTAGCCAGGGGAGAGACCCAGTACTTC TRBV27 - - TRBJ2-5
CASSNKGDRGRNEQYF TGTGCCAGTAGTAATAAGGGAGACAGGGGGCGGAACGAGCAGTACTTC TRBV19 TRBD1 - TRBJ2-7
CASSIEAGRAYEQYF TGTGCCAGCTCAATAGAAGCGGGAAGGGCCTACGAGCAGTACTTC TRBV18 TRBD2 - TRBJ2-7
CASSLRAGTSIIWQYF TGTGCCAGCAGCCTAAGAGCCGGGACTAGTATAATATGGCAGTACTTC TRBV5-5 TRBD2 - TRBJ2-7
CASSITSGSLGSEQFF TGTGCCAGTAGTATTACTAGCGGGAGCTTGGGTAGTGAGCAGTTCTTC TRBV19 TRBD2 - TRBJ2-1
CASSFLAGAIEQFF TGTGCCAGCAGCTTTCTAGCGGGAGCGATTGAGCAGTTCTTC TRBV6-5 TRBD2 - TRBJ2-1
CASSSLRTSGNIQYF TGTGCCAGCAGTTCCCTTCGGACTAGCGGAAACATTCAGTACTTC TRBV6-5 TRBD2 - TRBJ2-4
CASSPALTLNHEQFF TGTGCCAGCAGCCCGGCCTTGACACTTAACCATGAGCAGTTCTTC TRBV7-3 - - TRBJ2-1
CASSGGQAAYNEQFF TGTGCCAGCAGCGGGGGACAGGCAGCCTACAATGAGCAGTTCTTC TRBV9 TRBD1 few TRBJ2-1
CASSLREDNTQYF TGTGCCAGCAGCTTACGGGAGGATAATACGCAGTATTTT TRBV7-3 TRBD2 - TRBJ2-3
CASSGGVGTGTAEAFF TGTGCCAGCAGCGGAGGGGTGGGGACAGGGACTGCTGAAGCTTTCTTT TRBV7-8 TRBD1 - TRBJ1-1
CASSEGGRRDNQPQHF TGTGCCAGCAGCGAAGGAGGTCGACGAGACAATCAGCCCCAGCATTTT TRBV2 - - TRBJ1-5
CAIAGDYNEQFF TGTGCCATCGCGGGGGACTACAATGAGCAGTTCTTC TRBV10-3 TRBD2 - TRBJ2-1
CASSPFPANYGYTF TGTGCCAGCAGCCCCTTTCCCGCTAACTATGGCTACACCTTC TRBV2 - - TRBJ1-2
CASSLVQGLNYGYTF TGTGCCAGCAGCTTGGTGCAGGGACTTAACTATGGCTACACCTTC TRBV5-5 - few TRBJ1-2
CASSPTGDEAFF TGTGCCAGCAGCCCAACAGGGGATGAAGCTTTCTTT TRBV7-2 TRBD1 - TRBJ1-1
CASSKAGHLNQPQHF TGTGCCAGCAGCAAAGCGGGACACCTCAATCAGCCCCAGCATTTT TRBV21-1 - - TRBJ1-5
CASSVAGSLADTEAFF TGTGCCAGCAGCGTAGCCGGAAGCTTGGCGGACACTGAAGCTTTCTTT TRBV9 - - TRBJ1-1
CASSLGGARPEAFF TGTGCCAGCAGCTTAGGTGGGGCCCGGCCTGAAGCTTTCTTT TRBV7-9 - once TRBJ1-1
CASSSEMNTEAFF TGTGCCAGCAGCTCGGAGATGAACACTGAAGCTTTCTTT TRBV7-3 - - TRBJ1-1
CASSEDRDTGELFF TGTGCCAGCAGTGAGGACAGGGACACCGGGGAGCTGTTTTTT TRBV25-1 TRBD1 few TRBJ2-2
CASSLQAWGQYNEQFF TGTGCCAGCAGCCTACAAGCCTGGGGACAGTACAATGAGCAGTTCTTC TRBV7-2 TRBD1 - TRBJ2-1
CSVELRQAANYGYTF TGCAGCGTTGAACTCCGACAGGCTGCTAACTATGGCTACACCTTC TRBV29-1 - - TRBJ1-2
CASSPGLAGMAYEQYF TGTGCCAGCAGTCCAGGACTAGCGGGAATGGCCTACGAGCAGTACTTC TRBV28 TRBD2 - TRBJ2-7
CASSSNIRQYTGELFF TGTGCCAGCAGTTCCAATATAAGACAGTACACCGGGGAGCTGTTTTTT TRBV28 - once TRBJ2-2
CASSDRDRRGDTGELFF TGTGCCAGCAGCGACCGGGACAGGAGAGGGGACACCGGGGAGCTGTTTTTT TRBV7-9 TRBD1 - TRBJ2-2
CASRERQGAGNTIYF TGTGCCAGCAGGGAGCGACAGGGGGCTGGAAACACCATATATTTT TRBV6-1 TRBD1 - TRBJ1-3
CASSLQGQGEVEQYF TGTGCCAGCAGCCTCCAAGGACAGGGAGAGGTCGAGCAGTACTTC TRBV21-1 - - TRBJ2-7
CASSRAPRDYEQYF TGTGCCAGCTCACGGGCTCCGCGGGACTACGAGCAGTACTTC TRBV18 - - TRBJ2-7
CASSSNPGNTEAFF TGCGCCAGCAGCTCCAATCCAGGGAACACTGAAGCTTTCTTT TRBV5-1 - - TRBJ1-1
CASSQDGQGYMNTEAFF TGTGCCAGCAGCCAAGATGGACAGGGGTACATGAACACTGAAGCTTTCTTT TRBV14 TRBD1 once TRBJ1-1
CASSYTSGTGETQYF TGTGCCAGCAGTTACACTAGCGGGACAGGGGAGACCCAGTACTTC TRBV6-5 - - TRBJ2-5
CASSEGRRGVTPSNQPQHF TGTGCCAGCAGTGAAGGGAGGAGGGGCGTTACTCCTAGCAATCAGCCCCAGCATTTT TRBV6-1 - once TRBJ1-5
CASSVGTSGTDTQYF TGTGCCAGCAGCGTAGGCACTAGCGGCACAGATACGCAGTATTTT TRBV9 TRBD2 - TRBJ2-3